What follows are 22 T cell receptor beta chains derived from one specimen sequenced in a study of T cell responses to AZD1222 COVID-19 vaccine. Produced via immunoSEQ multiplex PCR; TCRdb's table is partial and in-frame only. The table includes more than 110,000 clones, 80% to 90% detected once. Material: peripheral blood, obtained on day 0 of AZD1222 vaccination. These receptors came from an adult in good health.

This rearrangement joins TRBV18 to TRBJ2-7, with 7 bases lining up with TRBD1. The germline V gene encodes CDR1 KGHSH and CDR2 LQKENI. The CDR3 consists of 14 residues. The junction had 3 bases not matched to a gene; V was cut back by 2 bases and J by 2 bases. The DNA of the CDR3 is TGTGCCAGCTCACCAGGGACAGATACCTACGAGCAGTACTTC. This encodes CASSPGTDTYEQYF.

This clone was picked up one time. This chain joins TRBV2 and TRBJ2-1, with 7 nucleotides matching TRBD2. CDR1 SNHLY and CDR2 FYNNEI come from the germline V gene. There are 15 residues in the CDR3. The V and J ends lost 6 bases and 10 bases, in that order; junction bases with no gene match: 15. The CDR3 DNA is TGTGCCAGCAGGGAGGAGGGAGGGCCTGTATGGGAGCAGTTCTTC. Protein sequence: CASREEGGPVWEQFF.

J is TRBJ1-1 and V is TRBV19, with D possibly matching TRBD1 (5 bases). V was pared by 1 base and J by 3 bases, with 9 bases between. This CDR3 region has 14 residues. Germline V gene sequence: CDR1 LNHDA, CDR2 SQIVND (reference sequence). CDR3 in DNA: TGTGCCAGTAGTATAGGAGGCAGGGACACTGAAGCTTTCTTT. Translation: CASSIGGRDTEAFF.

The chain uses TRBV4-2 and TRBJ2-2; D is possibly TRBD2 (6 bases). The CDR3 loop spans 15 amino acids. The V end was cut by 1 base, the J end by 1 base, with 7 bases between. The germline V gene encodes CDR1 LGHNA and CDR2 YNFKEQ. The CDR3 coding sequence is TGTGCCAGCAGCCAAGCCGGGGGGAACACCGGGGAGCTGTTTTTT. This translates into CASSQAGGNTGELFF.

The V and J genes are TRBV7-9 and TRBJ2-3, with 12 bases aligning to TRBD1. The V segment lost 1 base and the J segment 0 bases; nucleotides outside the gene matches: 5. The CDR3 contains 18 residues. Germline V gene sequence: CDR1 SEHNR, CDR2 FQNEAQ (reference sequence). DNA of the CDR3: TGTGCCAGCAGCTTAGGGGACAGGGGGCCCCTTAGCACAGATACGCAGTATTTT. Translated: CASSLGDRGPLSTDTQYF.

CDR3 sequence (DNA): TGTGCCAGCAGTTCAATAATCTATGGCTACACCTTC. Translating gives CASSSIIYGYTF. This chain connects TRBV12-3 or TRBV12-4 to TRBJ1-2; D unclear. CDR3 length: 12 amino acids. V lost 4 bases and J 4 bases, leaving 7 bases between the germline ends.

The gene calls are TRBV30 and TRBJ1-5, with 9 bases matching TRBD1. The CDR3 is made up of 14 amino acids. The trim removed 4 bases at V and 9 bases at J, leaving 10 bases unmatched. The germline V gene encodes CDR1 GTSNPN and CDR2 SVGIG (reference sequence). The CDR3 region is CAWTDRGGAWPQHF. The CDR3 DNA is TGTGCCTGGACCGACAGGGGGGGAGCGTGGCCCCAGCATTTT.

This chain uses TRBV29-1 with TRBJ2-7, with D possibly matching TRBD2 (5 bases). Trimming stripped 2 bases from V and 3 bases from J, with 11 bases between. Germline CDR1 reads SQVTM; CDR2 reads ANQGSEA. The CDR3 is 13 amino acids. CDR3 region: CSVERGGNYEQYF. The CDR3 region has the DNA TGCAGCGTTGAACGTGGAGGAAACTACGAGCAGTACTTC.

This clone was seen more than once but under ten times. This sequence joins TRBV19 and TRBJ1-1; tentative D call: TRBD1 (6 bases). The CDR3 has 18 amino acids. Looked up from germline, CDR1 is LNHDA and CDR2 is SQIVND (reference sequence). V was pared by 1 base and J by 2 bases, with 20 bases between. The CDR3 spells CASSIARGRKESNTEAFF. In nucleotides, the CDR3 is TGTGCCAGTAGTATAGCTCGGGGGCGAAAGGAAAGTAACACTGAAGCTTTCTTT.

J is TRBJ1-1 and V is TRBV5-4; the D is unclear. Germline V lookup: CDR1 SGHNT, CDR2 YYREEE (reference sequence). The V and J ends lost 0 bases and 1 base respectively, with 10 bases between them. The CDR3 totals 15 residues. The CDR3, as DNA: TGTGCCAGCAGCTTGGCTGCGAGGGAGAACACTGAAGCTTTCTTT. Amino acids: CASSLAARENTEAFF.

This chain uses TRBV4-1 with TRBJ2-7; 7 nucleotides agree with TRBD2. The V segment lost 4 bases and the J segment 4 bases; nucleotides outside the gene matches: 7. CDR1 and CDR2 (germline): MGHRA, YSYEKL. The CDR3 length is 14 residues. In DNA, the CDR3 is TGCGCCAGCAGCCCGCGGGAGACGGGTTACGAGCAGTACTTC. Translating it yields CASSPRETGYEQYF.

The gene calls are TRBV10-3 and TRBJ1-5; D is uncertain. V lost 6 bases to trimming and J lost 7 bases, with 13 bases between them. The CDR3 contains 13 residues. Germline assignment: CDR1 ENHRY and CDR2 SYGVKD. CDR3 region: CAISPDKDQPQHF. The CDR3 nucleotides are TGTGCCATCAGCCCTGACAAGGACCAGCCCCAGCATTTT.

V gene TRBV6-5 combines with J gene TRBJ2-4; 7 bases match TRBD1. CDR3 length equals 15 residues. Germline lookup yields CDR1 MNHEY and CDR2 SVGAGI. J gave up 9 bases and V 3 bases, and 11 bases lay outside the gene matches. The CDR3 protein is CASSYVGGGLGIQYF. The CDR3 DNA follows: TGTGCCAGCAGTTATGTAGGGGGCGGACTCGGCATTCAGTACTTC.

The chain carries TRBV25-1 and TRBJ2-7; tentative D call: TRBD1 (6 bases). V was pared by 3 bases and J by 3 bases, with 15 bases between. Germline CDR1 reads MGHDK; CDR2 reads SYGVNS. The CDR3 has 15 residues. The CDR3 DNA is TGTGCCAGCAGTGACCCAAAGGACAGCTTCTACGAGCAGTACTTC. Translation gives CASSDPKDSFYEQYF.

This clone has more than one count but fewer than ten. The CDR3 DNA follows: TGTGCCAGCAGCTTAGTCTCTGGGGGTTACTATGGCTACACCTTC. It translates to CASSLVSGGYYGYTF. This chain uses TRBV7-8 with TRBJ1-2, with D perhaps TRBD1 (5 bases). Germline V gives CDR1 SGHVS, CDR2 FQNEAQ. Trimming shortened V by 1 base and J by 3 bases, and 12 bases separated the two germline ends. The CDR3 is 15 residues long.

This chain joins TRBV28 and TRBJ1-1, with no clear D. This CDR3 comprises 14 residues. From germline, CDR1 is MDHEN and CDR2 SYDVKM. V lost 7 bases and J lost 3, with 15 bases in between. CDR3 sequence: CASILRAPHTEAFF. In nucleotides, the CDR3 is TGTGCCAGCATATTACGAGCCCCCCACACTGAAGCTTTCTTT.

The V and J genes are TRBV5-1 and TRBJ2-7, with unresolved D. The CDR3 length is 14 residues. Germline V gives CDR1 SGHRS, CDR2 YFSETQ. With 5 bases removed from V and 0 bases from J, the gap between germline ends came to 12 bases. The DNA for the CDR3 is TGCGCCAGCAGGGGAATGGTAAGCTCCTACGAGCAGTACTTC. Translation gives CASRGMVSSYEQYF.

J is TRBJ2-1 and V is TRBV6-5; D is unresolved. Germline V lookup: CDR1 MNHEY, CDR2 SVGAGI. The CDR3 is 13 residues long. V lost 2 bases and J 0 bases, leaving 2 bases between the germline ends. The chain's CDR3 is CASSYDSYNEQFF. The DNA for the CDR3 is TGTGCCAGCAGTTACGACTCCTACAATGAGCAGTTCTTC.

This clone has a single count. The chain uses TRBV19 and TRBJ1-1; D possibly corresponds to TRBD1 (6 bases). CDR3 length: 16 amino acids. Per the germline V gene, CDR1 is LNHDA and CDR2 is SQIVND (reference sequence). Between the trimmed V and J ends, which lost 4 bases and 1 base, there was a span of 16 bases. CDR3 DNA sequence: TGTGCCAGTAGTACCTATATCGTGGGACAGAACACTGAAGCTTTCTTT. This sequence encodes CASSTYIVGQNTEAFF.

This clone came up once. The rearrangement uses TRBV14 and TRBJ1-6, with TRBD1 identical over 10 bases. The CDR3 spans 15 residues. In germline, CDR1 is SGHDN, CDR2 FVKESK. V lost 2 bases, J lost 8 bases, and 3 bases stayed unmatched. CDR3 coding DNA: TGTGCCAGCAGCCAACAGACAGGGGGCTATTCACCCCTCCACTTT. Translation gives CASSQQTGGYSPLHF.

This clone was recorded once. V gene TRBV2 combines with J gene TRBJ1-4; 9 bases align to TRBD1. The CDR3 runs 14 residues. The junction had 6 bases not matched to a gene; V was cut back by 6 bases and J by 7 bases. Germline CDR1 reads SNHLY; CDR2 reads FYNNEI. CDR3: CASSPQGAGEKLFF. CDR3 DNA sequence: TGTGCCAGCAGCCCACAGGGGGCGGGTGAAAAACTGTTTTTT.

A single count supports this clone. The CDR3 here is CASSFGETRTQYF. CDR3 coding DNA: TGTGCCAGCAGTTTCGGGGAAACAAGGACGCAGTATTTT. The V gene is TRBV27, the J gene TRBJ2-3; tentatively, D is TRBD2 (5 bases). Germline CDR1 reads MNHEY; CDR2 reads SMNVEV (reference sequence). V was trimmed by 3 bases and J by 9 bases, leaving 13 bases between them. The length of the CDR3 is 13 residues.